Below, 12 T cell receptor beta chains from the same sample are listed, as sequenced in a study of blood T cell repertoires in COVID-19. Some clones are missing from TCRdb's copy, which holds only in-frame ones; the method was immunoSEQ multiplex PCR. The data contain about 51,000 clones, under 95% of them singletons. What was sequenced was peripheral blood. The receptors were gathered from a man between 50 and 59 years old with acute or convalescent COVID-19.

The sample holds one count of this clone. The rearrangement links TRBV6-5 to TRBJ2-7; 11 bases match TRBD1. The CDR3 contains 15 residues. Germline CDR1 MNHEY, CDR2 SVGAGI. V lost 5 bases, J lost 3 bases, and 6 bases stayed unmatched. The CDR3 is CASSIAGTGGYEQYF. The CDR3 DNA is TGTGCCAGCAGTATAGCCGGGACAGGGGGCTACGAGCAGTACTTC.

The chain has TRBV19 and TRBJ1-2; D gene unclear. CDR1 LNHDA and CDR2 SQIVND come from the germline V gene (reference sequence). The V and J ends lost 6 bases and 2 bases respectively, with 19 bases between them. The CDR3 sequence is 16 residues long. The CDR3 nucleotides are TGTGCCAGTAGCCGACCCTTCTTAGGAGCAAACTATGGCTACACCTTC. Residues: CASSRPFLGANYGYTF.

The V and J genes are TRBV5-4 and TRBJ2-5; 9 bases agree with TRBD2. CDR3 length equals 16 residues. The V segment lost 1 base and the J segment 2 bases; nucleotides outside the gene matches: 6. Germline CDR1 and CDR2: SGHNT and YYREEE (reference sequence). The CDR3 sequence: CASSLRPLAGQETQYF. Written as DNA, the CDR3 is TGTGCCAGCAGCTTGCGGCCTCTAGCGGGGCAAGAGACCCAGTACTTC.

This sequence joins TRBV29-1 and TRBJ1-5; 7 bases are a match to TRBD1. Germline assignment: CDR1 SQVTM and CDR2 ANQGSEA. V trimming: 6 bases; J trimming: 3 bases; junction bases outside the gene matches: 5. This CDR3 contains 13 residues. Here the CDR3 DNA reads TGCAGCGTGTCGACAGGGTCCAATCAGCCCCAGCATTTT. It is translated as CSVSTGSNQPQHF.

V gene TRBV27 combines with J gene TRBJ1-3, with D tentatively TRBD1 (5 bases). The V gene's germline CDR1 is MNHEY and CDR2 SMNVEV (reference sequence). This CDR3 contains 13 residues. V lost 6 bases and J lost 4, with 10 bases in between. The CDR3 DNA reads as TGTGCCAGCAGCTCAGGGTTGGGAAACACCATATATTTT. It codes for CASSSGLGNTIYF.

Details on this clone: Distinct nucleotide sequences in the sample also encode this CDR3. The V and J genes are TRBV5-1 and TRBJ1-1; 9 bases line up with TRBD1. This CDR3 contains 14 residues. CDR1 is SGHRS and CDR2 is YFSETQ in the germline V gene. The V and J ends lost 2 bases and 2 bases, in that order; junction bases with no gene match: 1. CDR3 sequence (DNA): TGCGCCAGCAGCTTACAGGGGGCAAACACTGAAGCTTTCTTT. Translated, it gives CASSLQGANTEAFF.

This sequence joins TRBV18 and TRBJ2-3, with 8 nucleotides matching TRBD2. The trim removed 5 bases at V and 4 bases at J, leaving 8 bases unmatched. CDR1 is KGHSH, CDR2 LQKENI, per germline. The CDR3 is 15 amino acids. Here the CDR3 reads CASSSGGGYSDTQYF. The CDR3 DNA is TGTGCCAGCTCATCCGGCGGGGGGTACTCAGATACGCAGTATTTT.

In its sample, this clone was seen a few times. The chain uses TRBV19 and TRBJ2-4, with TRBD1 identical over 7 bases. Trimming cost V 6 bases and J 8 bases; bases outside gene matches: 7. CDR1 and CDR2 from the germline V gene are LNHDA and SQIVND (reference sequence). This CDR3 spans 13 amino acids. This CDR3 is CASRQGVLDIQYF. CDR3 bases: TGTGCCAGTAGGCAGGGGGTTCTGGACATTCAGTACTTC. Looking up the rest from reference TRBV19 and TRBJ2-4 gives the full variable domain: DGGITQSPKYLFRKEGQNVTLSCEQNLNHDAMYWYRQDPGQGLRLIYYSQIVNDFQKGDIAEGYSVSREKKESFPLTVTSAQKNPTAFYLCASRQGVLDIQYFGAGTRLSVL.

This clone was detected only once. J is TRBJ1-2 and V is TRBV2; 9 bases map to TRBD1. CDR1 is SNHLY, CDR2 FYNNEI, per germline. The length of the CDR3 is 15 residues. V was pared by 1 base and J by 6 bases, with 6 bases of the junction left unmatched. The CDR3 sequence is CASSEGTGVPDGYTF. CDR3 sequence (DNA): TGTGCCAGCAGTGAAGGGACAGGGGTTCCGGATGGCTACACCTTC. Complete variable domain (other parts from reference TRBV2 and TRBJ1-2): EPEVTQTPSHQVTQMGQEVILRCVPISNHLYFYWYRQILGQKVEFLVSFYNNEISEKSEIFDDQFSVERPDGSNFTLKIRSTKLEDSAMYFCASSEGTGVPDGYTFGSGTRLTVV.

The chain combines TRBV5-4 with TRBJ2-1, with D tentatively TRBD1 (6 bases). Germline CDR1 is SGHNT and CDR2 is YYREEE (reference sequence). CDR3 length: 13 amino acids. V was clipped by 0 bases and J by 10 bases, with 11 bases between them. The CDR3 reads CASSLVGGREQFF. Here the CDR3 DNA reads TGTGCCAGCAGCTTGGTAGGGGGTAGGGAGCAGTTCTTC.

This sequence joins TRBV12-3 or TRBV12-4 and TRBJ1-5; tentative D call: TRBD1 (5 bases). The CDR3 has 13 residues. V shed 7 bases and J shed 6 bases, with 13 bases lying between them. The CDR3 protein is CASTTGISQPQHF. For the CDR3, the DNA is TGTGCCAGCACCACAGGAATCAGTCAGCCCCAGCATTTT.

The rearrangement links TRBV19 to TRBJ2-6; a weak D match, TRBD2 (5 bases). V was trimmed by 5 bases and J by 1 base, leaving 15 bases between them. The germline V gene has CDR1 LNHDA and CDR2 SQIVND (reference sequence). CDR3 length equals 17 residues. The CDR3 loop is CASSPGLSPSGANVLTF. The CDR3 DNA follows: TGTGCCAGTAGTCCCGGACTCTCCCCGTCTGGGGCCAACGTCCTGACTTTC.